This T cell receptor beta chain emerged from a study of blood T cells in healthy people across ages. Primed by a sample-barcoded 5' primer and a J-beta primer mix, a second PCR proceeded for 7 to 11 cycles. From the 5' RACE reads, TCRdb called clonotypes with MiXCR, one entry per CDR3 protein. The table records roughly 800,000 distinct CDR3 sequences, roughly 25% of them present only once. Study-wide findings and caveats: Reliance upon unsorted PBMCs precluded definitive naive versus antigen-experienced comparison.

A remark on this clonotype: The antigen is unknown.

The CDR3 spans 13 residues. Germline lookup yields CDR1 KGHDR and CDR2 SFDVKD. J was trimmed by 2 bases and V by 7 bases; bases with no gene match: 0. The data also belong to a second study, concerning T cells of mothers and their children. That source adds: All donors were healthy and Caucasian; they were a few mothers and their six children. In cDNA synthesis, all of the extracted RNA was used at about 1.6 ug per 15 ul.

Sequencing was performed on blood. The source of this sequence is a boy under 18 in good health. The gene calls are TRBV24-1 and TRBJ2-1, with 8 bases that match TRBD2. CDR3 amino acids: CATSGGAYNEQFF. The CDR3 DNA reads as TGTGCCACCAGCGGGGGGGCCTACAATGAGCAGTTCTTC.